The rows below give T cell receptor beta chains drawn from one sample of a study of cytomegalovirus exposure and HLA in healthy donors. Sequencing used immunoSEQ multiplex PCR; TCRdb keeps in-frame clones, though not all of them. The sample yields 150,000 to 200,000 clones, roughly 88% seen once. Input material: PBMCs. These TCRs come from a woman under 30 in good health and CMV-seronegative. Both conserved end residues are part of each CDR3. D genes are given only for firm matches. Not all rows give a size; the values are once, few, many and, for expanded clones, a class.

-	TRBV7-6	-	TRBJ1-3	CASSPGNSGNTIYF	TGTGCCAGCAGCCCAGGGAACTCTGGAAACACCATATATTTT
TRBD1	TRBV14	once	TRBJ2-5	CASSQRTGAPQETQYF	TGTGCCAGCAGCCAGCGCACAGGGGCCCCCCAAGAGACCCAGTACTTC
-	TRBV6-6	-	TRBJ2-1	CASKQASGNEQFF	TGTGCGAGCAAGCAGGCCTCAGGCAATGAGCAGTTCTTC
TRBD2	TRBV10-2	-	TRBJ2-5	CASRDIAGGETQYF	TGCGCCAGCAGAGATATAGCGGGAGGAGAGACCCAGTACTTC
TRBD1	TRBV6-1	few	TRBJ1-1	CASSPAGGQAEAFF	TGTGCCAGCAGTCCAGCAGGGGGTCAGGCTGAAGCTTTCTTT
TRBD2	TRBV6-5	once	TRBJ2-1	CASSAGTNYYNEQFF	TGTGCCAGCAGCGCCGGGACTAACTACTACAATGAGCAGTTCTTC
TRBD2	TRBV29-1	-	TRBJ2-7	CSAFSGGGSYEQYF	TGCAGCGCCTTTAGCGGGGGGGGCTCCTACGAGCAGTACTTC
TRBD2	TRBV2	-	TRBJ2-3	CASQTSGMGDTQYF	TGTGCCAGCCAGACTAGCGGGATGGGGGATACGCAGTATTTT
-	TRBV10-3	-	TRBJ2-2	CAISDLAGNTGELFF	TGTGCCATCAGTGATCTCGCAGGGAACACCGGGGAGCTGTTTTTT
-	TRBV5-1	-	TRBJ2-4	CASSLDPARNIQYF	TGCGCCAGCAGCTTGGATCCAGCCAGGAACATTCAGTACTTC
-	TRBV28	-	TRBJ1-5	CASSPTVNSNQPQHF	TGTGCCAGCAGTCCGACAGTTAATAGCAATCAGCCCCAGCATTTT
-	TRBV7-8	-	TRBJ2-2	CAVRRGQSTGELFF	TGTGCCGTCCGGCGGGGGCAAAGCACCGGGGAGCTGTTTTTT
TRBD1	TRBV19	-	TRBJ1-1	CASRDRGRVTEAFF	TGTGCCAGTAGGGACAGGGGGCGAGTAACTGAAGCTTTCTTT
-	TRBV2	-	TRBJ1-4	CASGGEFSNEKLFF	TGTGCCAGCGGGGGCGAGTTCAGTAATGAAAAACTGTTTTTT
-	TRBV21-1	-	TRBJ2-2	CASSLNLACTGELFF	TGTGCCAGCAGCCTTAACCTAGCGTGTACCGGGGAGCTGTTTTTT
TRBD1	TRBV6-6	-	TRBJ1-4	CASSYSSGTGLGKLFF	TGTGCCAGCAGTTACTCGTCCGGGACAGGACTTGGGAAACTGTTTTTT
-	TRBV5-6	-	TRBJ2-7	CASSLAPGVGYEQYF	TGTGCCAGCAGCTTGGCCCCGGGGGTCGGGTACGAGCAGTACTTC
-	TRBV19	-	TRBJ2-1	CASSTRSGSYNEQFF	TGTGCCAGTAGTACCCGTAGCGGCTCCTACAATGAGCAGTTCTTC
-	TRBV7-9	-	TRBJ1-4	CASSLAGYSNEKLFF	TGTGCCAGCAGCTTAGCGGGCTATTCGAATGAAAAACTGTTTTTT
TRBD1	TRBV5-5	-	TRBJ2-2	CASSFTGGRNTGELFF	TGTGCCAGCAGCTTTACAGGGGGCAGGAACACCGGGGAGCTGTTTTTT
-	TRBV19	-	TRBJ1-5	CAVGGGGAGQPQHF	TGTGCCGTTGGGGGGGGCGGGGCCGGACAGCCCCAGCATTTT
-	TRBV28	-	TRBJ1-5	CASRLRSWGASNQPQHF	TGTGCCAGCAGGCTTCGTAGTTGGGGAGCAAGCAATCAGCCCCAGCATTTT
TRBD1	TRBV6-5	-	TRBJ1-1	CASSYRRQGLNTEAFF	TGTGCCAGCAGTTACCGGCGACAGGGGTTGAACACTGAAGCTTTCTTT
TRBD1	TRBV5-1	-	TRBJ1-2	CASSPQGQGEGYTF	TGCGCCAGCAGCCCCCAGGGCCAGGGGGAAGGCTACACCTTC
TRBD1	TRBV10-3	few	TRBJ1-2	CAISDGTGGTGGYTF	TGTGCCATCAGTGACGGGACAGGGGGCACCGGTGGCTACACCTTC
TRBD1	TRBV13	-	TRBJ1-2	CASSPRQGGIYGYTF	TGTGCCAGCAGCCCGCGACAGGGGGGGATCTATGGCTACACCTTC
TRBD1	TRBV13	-	TRBJ2-7	CASSLQGASYEQYF	TGTGCCAGCAGCTTACAGGGGGCTTCCTACGAGCAGTACTTC
TRBD2	TRBV5-1	-	TRBJ2-7	CASSLDPSGSTNEQYF	TGCGCCAGCAGCTTGGATCCTAGCGGGAGTACGAACGAGCAGTACTTC
-	TRBV6-5	-	TRBJ1-1	CASSHGSSTEAFF	TGTGCCAGCAGCCACGGGTCGAGCACTGAAGCTTTCTTT
-	TRBV6-5	-	TRBJ2-5	CASKGGGQETQYF	TGTGCCAGCAAAGGAGGAGGTCAAGAGACCCAGTACTTC
TRBD2	TRBV7-8	-	TRBJ2-7	CASSETAKRLAGAGEQYF	TGTGCCAGCAGCGAGACCGCAAAGAGACTAGCGGGGGCAGGAGAGCAGTACTTC
-	TRBV6-1	-	TRBJ1-1	CASTRNTEAFF	TGTGCCAGCACTCGGAACACTGAAGCTTTCTTT
TRBD1	TRBV11-3	-	TRBJ2-2	CASSQGAGELFF	TGTGCCAGCAGCCAGGGGGCCGGGGAGCTGTTTTTT
-	TRBV18	once	TRBJ1-4	CASSLGAEDEKLFF	TGTGCCAGCTCATTGGGGGCAGAAGATGAAAAACTGTTTTTT
TRBD1	TRBV10-1	-	TRBJ2-2	CASKGAGNTGELFF	TGCGCCAGCAAGGGGGCCGGGAACACCGGGGAGCTGTTTTTT
TRBD2	TRBV5-4	-	TRBJ2-7	CASSGASGGLNYEQYF	TGTGCCAGCAGCGGTGCTAGCGGGGGACTCAACTACGAGCAGTACTTC
TRBD1	TRBV9	-	TRBJ2-2	CASSALTGNAGELFF	TGTGCCAGCAGCGCCTTGACAGGGAATGCCGGGGAGCTGTTTTTT
-	TRBV27	-	TRBJ2-1	CASSRRSVSIDEQFF	TGTGCCAGCAGTCGGAGGTCCGTAAGCATAGATGAGCAGTTCTTC
-	TRBV11-2	-	TRBJ2-5	CASTGQETQYF	TGTGCCAGCACCGGCCAAGAGACCCAGTACTTC
TRBD1	TRBV29-1	-	TRBJ1-1	CSVRTGERFNTEAFF	TGCAGCGTTCGGACAGGGGAGAGGTTTAACACTGAAGCTTTCTTT
-	TRBV19	few	TRBJ1-5	CASSIKADNQPQHF	TGTGCCAGTAGTATCAAAGCGGACAATCAGCCCCAGCATTTT
TRBD1	TRBV2	-	TRBJ1-2	CASRAGTESYTF	TGTGCCAGCAGGGCCGGGACAGAGTCTTACACCTTC
TRBD1	TRBV19	-	TRBJ1-4	CASSIAALDRGRISTNEKLFF	TGTGCCAGTAGTATAGCCGCCCTGGACAGGGGGCGAATCTCAACTAATGAAAAACTGTTTTTT
TRBD2	TRBV7-6	-	TRBJ2-2	CASRQTSGSTPGELFF	TGTGCCAGCAGGCAAACTAGCGGGAGCACTCCCGGGGAGCTGTTTTTT
-	TRBV19	few	TRBJ1-2	CASSIDLFGYTF	TGTGCCAGTAGTATAGATCTTTTCGGCTACACCTTC
TRBD1	TRBV2	-	TRBJ1-2	CASRGTGGAGGYTF	TGTGCCAGCAGGGGGACAGGGGGCGCGGGTGGCTACACCTTC